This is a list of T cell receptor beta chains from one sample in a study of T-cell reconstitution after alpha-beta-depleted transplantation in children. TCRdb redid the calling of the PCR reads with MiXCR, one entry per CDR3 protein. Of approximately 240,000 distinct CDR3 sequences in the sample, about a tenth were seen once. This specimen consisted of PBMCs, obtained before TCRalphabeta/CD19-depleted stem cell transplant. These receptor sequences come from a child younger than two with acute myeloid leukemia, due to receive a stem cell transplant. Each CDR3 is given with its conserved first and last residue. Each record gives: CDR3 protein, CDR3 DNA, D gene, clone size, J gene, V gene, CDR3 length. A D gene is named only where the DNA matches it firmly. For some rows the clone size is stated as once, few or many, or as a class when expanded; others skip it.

CASSLGQGANTGELFF | TGTGCCAGCAGCTTAGGCCAGGGGGCGAACACCGGGGAGCTGTTTTTT | TRBD1 | many | TRBJ2-2 | TRBV13 | 16
CSASGLATETQYF | TGCAGTGCTAGCGGACTAGCGACGGAGACCCAGTACTTC | TRBD2 | many | TRBJ2-5 | TRBV20-1 | 13
CASTSGSALGDEQYF | TGTGCCAGTACAAGCGGGAGTGCCCTTGGAGACGAGCAGTACTTC | TRBD2 | many | TRBJ2-7 | TRBV19 | 15
CASSRTERNYGYTF | TGTGCCAGCAGCCGGACAGAGAGAAACTATGGCTACACCTTC | . | many | TRBJ1-2 | TRBV3-1 | 14
CASSPGLQSLHF | TGTGCCAGCTCACCTGGCCTCCAGTCCCTCCACTTT | . | . | TRBJ1-6 | TRBV18 | 12
CASSLQAGQNTGELFF | TGTGCCAGCAGCCTCCAGGCAGGCCAGAACACCGGGGAGCTGTTTTTT | . | . | TRBJ2-2 | TRBV7-2 | 16
CASSFTGGNTEAFF | TGTGCCAGCAGTTTTACAGGGGGGAACACTGAAGCTTTCTTT | TRBD1 | many | TRBJ1-1 | TRBV12-3/TRBV12-4 | 14
CASSLFGTALGSPLHF | TGTGCCAGCAGTTTGTTCGGGACAGCCCTGGGTTCACCCCTCCACTTT | TRBD1 | many | TRBJ1-6 | TRBV12-3/TRBV12-4 | 16
CASSVAVSKNEQFF | TGTGCCAGTAGTGTAGCGGTGTCTAAAAATGAGCAGTTCTTC | . | many | TRBJ2-1 | TRBV19 | 14
CASSREGPKSGSTNEQFF | TGCGCCAGCAGTCGTGAGGGGCCCAAAAGCGGGAGTACGAATGAGCAGTTCTTC | TRBD2 | . | TRBJ2-1 | TRBV23-1 | 18
CASGLASGEINEQFF | TGTGCTAGTGGTTTGGCTAGCGGGGAGATAAATGAGCAGTTCTTC | TRBD2 | . | TRBJ2-1 | TRBV12-5 | 15
CASSFSLGEDYNEQFF | TGTGCCAGCAGTTTCAGCTTGGGGGAGGACTACAATGAGCAGTTCTTC | . | medium-sized | TRBJ2-1 | TRBV12-3/TRBV12-4 | 16
CASSHSGRYRYEQFF | TGTGCCAGCAGCCATAGCGGGAGGTATAGATATGAGCAGTTCTTC | TRBD2 | many | TRBJ2-1 | TRBV3-1 | 15
CASSWTSGGTGELFF | TGTGCCAGCAGTTGGACTAGCGGAGGGACCGGGGAGCTGTTTTTT | TRBD2 | many | TRBJ2-2 | TRBV2 | 15
CSARDTTGDTEAFF | TGCAGTGCTAGAGATACGACAGGGGACACTGAAGCTTTCTTT | TRBD1 | many | TRBJ1-1 | TRBV20-1 | 14
CASSPSGTVTQETQYF | TGTGCCAGCTCACCAAGCGGGACAGTCACGCAAGAGACCCAGTACTTC | . | many | TRBJ2-5 | TRBV18 | 16
CASSLGLASDTQYF | TGTGCCAGCAGCTTAGGACTAGCATCCGATACGCAGTATTTT | TRBD2 | many | TRBJ2-3 | TRBV7-2 | 14
CAISEREKETQYF | TGTGCCATCAGTGAGCGGGAGAAAGAGACCCAGTACTTC | . | few | TRBJ2-5 | TRBV10-3 | 13
CSAVKLPLTDTQYF | TGCAGTGCGGTAAAACTACCACTCACAGATACGCAGTATTTT | . | many | TRBJ2-3 | TRBV20-1 | 14
CASSSVDSNYGYTF | TGTGCCAGCAGCTCCGTCGACAGTAACTATGGCTACACCTTC | . | few | TRBJ1-2 | TRBV13 | 14
CASSLGYLVTNNEQFF | TGCGCCAGCAGCTTGGGGTACTTAGTTACGAACAATGAGCAGTTCTTC | . | many | TRBJ2-1 | TRBV5-1 | 16
CASSQLMGGTQYF | TGTGCCAGCAGCCAATTAATGGGGGGGACCCAGTACTTC | . | . | TRBJ2-5 | TRBV3-1 | 13
CASSLDRNDGEQFF | TGTGCCAGCAGCTTAGATCGGAATGATGGGGAGCAGTTCTTC | . | few | TRBJ2-1 | TRBV11-3 | 14
CASSDPGSNQPQHF | TGTGCCAGCAGTGACCCGGGATCCAATCAGCCCCAGCATTTT | . | many | TRBJ1-5 | TRBV6-1 | 14
CATSRAPGRLETQYF | TGTGCCACCAGCAGAGCTCCGGGGAGACTAGAGACCCAGTACTTC | . | many | TRBJ2-5 | TRBV15 | 15
CAISPSGGLQETQYF | TGTGCCATCTCACCTAGCGGGGGGCTCCAAGAGACCCAGTACTTC | TRBD2 | many | TRBJ2-5 | TRBV10-3 | 15
CASSPKTGTVTGELFF | TGCGCCAGCAGCCCTAAGACAGGGACGGTCACCGGGGAGCTGTTTTTT | TRBD1 | many | TRBJ2-2 | TRBV5-1 | 16
CASSSVPGSETQYF | TGCGCCAGCAGCTCCGTTCCAGGTAGCGAGACCCAGTACTTC | . | few | TRBJ2-5 | TRBV5-1 | 14
CASSLWVDDPTDTQYF | TGCGCCAGCAGCTTATGGGTCGATGATCCCACAGATACGCAGTATTTT | . | many | TRBJ2-3 | TRBV5-1 | 16
CASSPRTSGRNTDTQYF | TGTGCCAGCAGCCCACGGACTAGCGGGCGGAACACAGATACGCAGTATTTT | TRBD2 | many | TRBJ2-3 | TRBV11-3 | 17
CASTTRSNQPQHF | TGTGCCAGTACCACGCGAAGCAATCAGCCCCAGCATTTT | . | many | TRBJ1-5 | TRBV19 | 13
CASSLIPLDREENSTEAFF | TGTGCCAGCAGCCTAATACCCTTGGACAGGGAGGAGAATAGCACCGAAGCTTTCTTT | TRBD1 | many | TRBJ1-1 | TRBV11-3 | 19
CASSLFLVSYEQYF | TGTGCCAGCAGCTTATTTCTAGTCTCCTACGAGCAGTACTTC | . | many | TRBJ2-7 | TRBV7-2 | 14